These 19 T cell receptor beta chains share one sample of origin, sequenced in a study of shared clonotypes between healthy human individuals. Assay used: immunoSEQ multiplex PCR; TCRdb lists only in-frame clones, some missing. The sample includes some 2,500,000 clones, around 90% of them seen just once. The sample consisted of naive CD4+ T cells from PBMCs. As to subset: CD45RA+ positively selected. The receptors originated from a young man in good health. Some clones in this sample may be carry-over from other donors' samples.

The rearrangement links TRBV15 to TRBJ2-1; D is possibly TRBD2 (6 bases). Germline V lookup: CDR1 LNHNV, CDR2 YYDKDF (reference sequence). The CDR3 extends over 13 amino acids. V gave up 7 bases and J gave up 8 bases, with 15 bases separating them. CDR3: CATNRRRGDEQFF. CDR3 nucleotides: TGTGCCACCAACCGCAGGAGGGGCGATGAGCAGTTCTTC.

Notes on this clone: The sample holds other DNA sequences that translate to the same CDR3. The CDR3 DNA follows: TGCGCCAGCAGCCAAGATCGGGGCAACTATGGCTACACCTTC. Translating gives CASSQDRGNYGYTF. The V and J genes are TRBV4-3 and TRBJ1-2; D is possibly TRBD1 (5 bases). The germline CDR1 and CDR2 sequences are LGHNA and YSLEER. V was shortened by 0 bases and J by 2 bases, with 7 bases between the two germline ends. The CDR3 has 14 residues.

The chain uses TRBV19 and TRBJ2-2, with 10 positions matching TRBD2. Germline CDR1 is LNHDA and CDR2 is SQIVND (reference sequence). The CDR3 is 15 amino acids. The ends lost 3 bases at V and 6 bases at J; junction bases unmatched: 4. CDR3 DNA sequence: TGTGCCAGTAGTATGAGAGCGGGAGGGGCCGGGGAGCTGTTTTTT. The encoded protein is CASSMRAGGAGELFF.

V usage is TRBV11-2 and J usage is TRBJ2-7; 10 nucleotides align to TRBD2. Germline V gives CDR1 SGHAT, CDR2 FQNNGV. The CDR3 contains 15 residues. The J segment lost 7 bases and the V segment lost 5 bases, leaving 11 bases of the junction unmatched. In nucleotides, the CDR3 is TGTGCCAGCAGCATAGCGGGAGGCTTTCGACAGGAGCAGTACTTC. Amino acid sequence: CASSIAGGFRQEQYF.

The chain employs TRBV28 and TRBJ2-3; TRBD2 agrees at 11 bases. This CDR3 comprises 16 residues. CDR1 MDHEN and CDR2 SYDVKM come from the germline V gene. The V gene end was trimmed by 5 bases and the J gene end by 4 bases; junction bases not matched to a gene: 8. The CDR3 sequence is CASSTSLAGEADTQYF. The DNA for the CDR3 is TGTGCCAGCAGTACCTCACTAGCGGGAGAAGCAGATACGCAGTATTTT.

The chain employs TRBV7-8 and TRBJ2-1; 11 nucleotides agree with TRBD1. The germline V gene encodes CDR1 SGHVS and CDR2 FQNEAQ. CDR3 length: 18 amino acids. After removal of 8 bases from V and 8 bases from J, the junction contained 20 bases not matched to a gene. This CDR3 is CASVQRLRTGGAIYEQFF. The CDR3 nucleotides read TGTGCCAGCGTACAGAGATTAAGGACAGGGGGCGCAATATATGAGCAGTTCTTC.

The chain has TRBV5-1 and TRBJ2-1; TRBD1 agrees at 7 bases. J was trimmed by 2 bases and V by 4 bases; bases with no gene match: 6. CDR3 length: 15 amino acids. Germline V lookup: CDR1 SGHRS, CDR2 YFSETQ. The CDR3 nucleotides are TGCGCCAGCAGCCCCCCCGGGACAGCCTACAATGAGCAGTTCTTC. It specifies CASSPPGTAYNEQFF.

The chain uses TRBV28 and TRBJ2-7; D remains unclear. V shed 8 bases and J shed 0 bases, with 17 bases lying between them. The CDR3 loop spans 15 amino acids. Germline CDR1 and CDR2: MDHEN and SYDVKM. The CDR3 region has the DNA TGTGCCAGCCGGCAGCAGTGGCGGAGCTCCTACGAGCAGTACTTC. This sequence encodes CASRQQWRSSYEQYF.

Comment on this clone: Other DNA sequences of this sample code for an identical CDR3. This chain links TRBV7-9 with TRBJ2-5; D is ambiguous. This CDR3 is built from 11 residues. CDR1 is SEHNR, CDR2 FQNEAQ, per germline (reference sequence). V gave up 4 bases and J gave up 3 bases, with 3 bases separating them. The CDR3 DNA is TGTGCCAGCAGCTCTAAAGAGACCCAGTACTTC. Its translation is CASSSKETQYF.

The chain uses TRBV7-9 and TRBJ2-1; D remains ambiguous. CDR3 length: 11 amino acids. The germline CDR1 and CDR2 sequences are SEHNR and FQNEAQ (reference sequence). The V end was cut by 7 bases, the J end by 12 bases, with 13 bases between. The CDR3 DNA reads TGTGCCAGCACTCTAGTCGATCGGCAGTTCTTC. Its protein is CASTLVDRQFF.

The chain has TRBV25-1 and TRBJ2-1, with D possibly being TRBD1 or TRBD2 (5 bases each). The germline V gene has CDR1 MGHDK and CDR2 SYGVNS. V gave up 2 bases and J gave up 6 bases, with 17 bases separating them. The CDR3 consists of 16 residues. This chain's CDR3 is CASSEIRGALGNEQFF. The DNA for the CDR3 is TGTGCCAGCAGTGAAATAAGAGGGGCCCTGGGCAATGAGCAGTTCTTC.

This clone was found once. This CDR3 reads CATKDRAGYEQYF. The CDR3 nucleotides read TGTGCCACCAAAGACAGGGCGGGCTACGAGCAGTACTTC. The chain has TRBV25-1 and TRBJ2-7; TRBD1 matches 7 bases. J gave up 3 bases and V 10 bases, and 9 bases lay outside the gene matches. This CDR3 contains 13 residues. CDR1 is MGHDK, CDR2 SYGVNS, per germline.

This chain connects TRBV4-3 to TRBJ1-4; the D is unclear. V shed 1 base and J shed 6 bases, with 15 bases lying between them. There are 16 residues in the CDR3. Per the germline V gene, CDR1 is LGHNA and CDR2 is YSLEER. The CDR3 loop reads CASSQGVGVKDEKLFF. In nucleotides, the CDR3 is TGCGCCAGCAGCCAAGGTGTCGGGGTAAAGGATGAAAAACTGTTTTTT.

CDR3 loop: CASRGLGEAFSYEQYF. CDR3 sequence (DNA): TGTGCCAGCAGGGGGTTGGGGGAGGCCTTTAGCTACGAGCAGTACTTC. This chain links TRBV28 with TRBJ2-7; TRBD2 is a possible D gene (6 bases). V shed 6 bases and J shed 3 bases, with 21 bases lying between them. Germline loops: CDR1 MDHEN, CDR2 SYDVKM. This CDR3 has 16 residues.

The V call is TRBV5-1, the J call TRBJ2-4, with 10 nucleotides matching TRBD2. The CDR3 runs 15 residues. With V trimmed by 0 bases and J by 7 bases, 4 bases remained unmatched. CDR1 is SGHRS, CDR2 YFSETQ, per germline. CDR3 sequence: CASSLGTSGTNIQYF. The CDR3 region has the DNA TGCGCCAGCAGCTTGGGGACTAGCGGCACCAACATTCAGTACTTC.

The V call is TRBV5-4, the J call TRBJ2-5; D is unclear. Germline CDR1 reads SGHNT; CDR2 reads YYREEE (reference sequence). The CDR3 spans 16 residues. V lost 4 bases, J lost 3 bases, and 19 bases lay in between. CDR3 loop: CASSQPEAPTEETQYF. For the CDR3, the DNA is TGTGCCAGCAGCCAACCGGAAGCGCCTACGGAAGAGACCCAGTACTTC. The full variable domain, completed using reference TRBV5-4 and TRBJ2-5, is ETGVTQSPTHLIKTRGQQVTLRCSSQSGHNTVSWYQQALGQGPQFIFQYYREEENGRGNFPPRFSGLQFPNYSSELNVNALELDDSALYLCASSQPEAPTEETQYFGPGTRLLVL.

This rearrangement joins TRBV7-6 to TRBJ2-5; D not resolved. Germline V gene lookup returns CDR1 SGHVS and CDR2 FNYEAQ. V was cut by 1 base and J by 1 base, with 13 bases left in between. The CDR3 is 16 residues long. The DNA of the CDR3 is TGTGCCAGCAGCTTAGGCCGTCACTTCGCCCAAGAGACCCAGTACTTC. Protein: CASSLGRHFAQETQYF.

The chain links TRBV5-5 to TRBJ2-5, with D possibly called TRBD1 or TRBD2 (5 bases each). The CDR3 contains 16 residues. With 1 base removed from V and 5 bases from J, the gap between germline ends came to 18 bases. Per germline, CDR1 SGHKS and CDR2 YYEKEE (reference sequence). The CDR3 loop is CASSLNRGTSGETQYF. The CDR3, as DNA: TGTGCCAGCAGCTTGAATCGGGGCACCTCGGGGGAGACCCAGTACTTC.

The chain couples TRBV19 to TRBJ2-3; D may be TRBD1 (6 bases). Germline V gene sequence: CDR1 LNHDA, CDR2 SQIVND (reference sequence). Trimming stripped 2 bases from V and 7 bases from J, with 7 bases between. The CDR3 is 12 residues long. The CDR3 reads CASSIQGNTQYF. The DNA for the CDR3 is TGTGCCAGTAGTATACAGGGGAATACGCAGTATTTT. The full variable domain, completed using reference TRBV19 and TRBJ2-3, is DGGITQSPKYLFRKEGQNVTLSCEQNLNHDAMYWYRQDPGQGLRLIYYSQIVNDFQKGDIAEGYSVSREKKESFPLTVTSAQKNPTAFYLCASSIQGNTQYFGPGTRLTVL.